These 19 T cell receptor beta chains share one sample of origin, sequenced in a study of PD-L1 blockade in urothelial cancer (dated by TCRdb to about 2017). Libraries were built with the immunoSEQ multiplex PCR assay. In its TCRdb copy, this immuneACCESS table keeps in-frame sequences only and misses some clones. Where compared with another copy, unresolved V genes explain less than half of these, and the others have no known cause. This sample lists fewer than 50,000 clones; about 88% were detected once. 20% to 25% of the sample belongs to the ten largest clones. The sample's time point label, in plain terms: pretreatment peripheral blood. The sequencing here drew on PBMCs, taken around atezolizumab (anti-PD-L1) treatment. The receptor source for this set is a donor aged 40 or older with urothelial cancer.

The chain joins TRBV27 to TRBJ2-7, with 7 positions matching TRBD2. Germline assignment: CDR1 MNHEY and CDR2 SMNVEV (reference sequence). The V gene end was trimmed by 0 bases and the J gene end by 2 bases; junction bases not matched to a gene: 7. The CDR3 is 16 amino acids. The CDR3 region has the DNA TGTGCCAGCAGTTTATCTGGGGGGGGGACTGCCTACGAGCAGTACTTC. It is translated as CASSLSGGGTAYEQYF.

V is TRBV4-3 and J is TRBJ2-1; 7 bases align to TRBD2. There are 14 residues in the CDR3. After removal of 4 bases from V and 5 bases from J, the junction contained 5 bases not matched to a gene. In germline, CDR1 is LGHNA, CDR2 YSLEER. DNA of the CDR3: TGCGCCAGCAGCCCTCGGCGGGGGAACAATGAGCAGTTCTTC. This sequence encodes CASSPRRGNNEQFF.

The rearrangement joins TRBV19 to TRBJ1-5, with 7 positions matching TRBD1. The germline V gene has CDR1 LNHDA and CDR2 SQIVND (reference sequence). The CDR3 consists of 14 residues. Trimming cost V 8 bases and J 6 bases; bases outside gene matches: 10. For the CDR3, the DNA is TGTGCCAGTGGGAGCCGACAGGGAGGTCAGCCCCAGCATTTT. It codes for CASGSRQGGQPQHF.

V gene TRBV27 combines with J gene TRBJ1-2, with TRBD1 identical over 7 bases. CDR1 and CDR2 from the germline V gene are MNHEY and SMNVEV (reference sequence). The J segment lost 4 bases and the V segment lost 6 bases, leaving 8 bases of the junction unmatched. The length of the CDR3 is 14 residues. CDR3 DNA sequence: TGTGCCAGCAGGTCTTGGGACAGTCTCTATGGCTACACCTTC. It codes for CASRSWDSLYGYTF.

The chain couples TRBV4-1 to TRBJ2-4, with 9 bases matching TRBD2. Losses at the gene ends were 0 bases for V and 6 bases for J; bases not matched to a gene: 9. The CDR3 sequence is 17 residues long. Germline V gene sequence: CDR1 MGHRA, CDR2 YSYEKL. The CDR3 DNA sequence: TGCGCCAGCAGCCAAGATGGGGTAGCGGGAGTGAGAAACATTCAGTACTTC. Protein: CASSQDGVAGVRNIQYF.

This clone was detected only once. This chain uses TRBV7-6 with TRBJ2-3, with 10 nucleotides matching TRBD1. CDR1 and CDR2 from the germline V gene are SGHVS and FNYEAQ. The ends lost 5 bases at V and 2 bases at J; junction bases unmatched: 10. CDR3 size: 17 residues. This CDR3 reads CASSRRQGAIVTDTQYF. CDR3 sequence (DNA): TGTGCCAGCAGCCGTAGACAGGGGGCCATAGTCACAGATACGCAGTATTTT. The variable domain in full, completed from reference TRBV7-6 and TRBJ2-3, reads GAGVSQSPRYKVTKRGQDVALRCDPISGHVSLYWYRQALGQGPEFLTYFNYEAQQDKSGLPNDRFSAERPEGSISTLTIQRTEQRDSAMYRCASSRRQGAIVTDTQYFGPGTRLTVL.

This rearrangement joins TRBV5-1 to TRBJ2-1; a possible D gene is TRBD2 (6 bases). The germline gives CDR1 SGHRS, CDR2 YFSETQ. There are 15 residues in the CDR3. Trimming took 2 bases from V and 6 from J, leaving 15 bases between them. This CDR3 reads CASSFVGGRGNEQFF. DNA of the CDR3: TGCGCCAGCAGCTTTGTGGGGGGTAGGGGCAATGAGCAGTTCTTC.

This sequence joins TRBV6-4 and TRBJ2-7, with a possible D match to TRBD2 (6 bases). Germline CDR1 is MRHNA and CDR2 is SNTAGT. The V and J ends lost 4 bases and 2 bases respectively, with 15 bases between them. The CDR3 runs 15 residues. The chain's CDR3 is CASSGGTSWTYEQYF. The DNA of the CDR3 is TGTGCCAGCAGTGGCGGGACTTCATGGACCTACGAGCAGTACTTC.

The gene calls are TRBV7-9 and TRBJ1-4, with 8 bases matching TRBD1. CDR1 SEHNR and CDR2 FQNEAQ come from the germline V gene (reference sequence). V shed 5 bases and J 5 bases; nucleotides not matched to a gene: 4. The CDR3 sequence is 14 residues long. The CDR3: CASSPRTGNEKLFF. DNA for the CDR3: TGTGCCAGCAGCCCACGGACAGGGAATGAAAAACTGTTTTTT. Full variable domain (remainder filled in from reference TRBV7-9 and TRBJ1-4): DTGVSQNPRHKITKRGQNVTFRCDPISEHNRLYWYRQTLGQGPEFLTYFQNEAQLEKSRLLSDRFSAERPKGSFSTLEIQRTEQGDSAMYLCASSPRTGNEKLFFGSGTQLSVL.

The chain uses TRBV4-2 and TRBJ2-2; D is ambiguous. The V gene lost 4 bases and the J gene lost 8 bases, with 17 bases spanning the gap. The germline V gene has CDR1 LGHNA and CDR2 YNFKEQ. The CDR3 has 15 residues. For the CDR3, the DNA is TGTGCCAGCAGCCCAGATTTGCTGCTTCGGGGGGAGCTGTTTTTT. Translating gives CASSPDLLLRGELFF.

The genes are TRBV9 and TRBJ2-5; TRBD2 aligns across 8 bases. With V trimmed by 1 base and J by 0 bases, 2 bases remained unmatched. Looked up from germline, CDR1 is SGDLS and CDR2 is YYNGEE. The CDR3 extends over 15 amino acids. The CDR3 loop reads CASSVSSGDQETQYF. CDR3 in DNA: TGTGCCAGCAGCGTAAGTAGCGGGGACCAAGAGACCCAGTACTTC.

In its sample, this clone was seen once. This sequence joins TRBV28 and TRBJ2-7; D remains ambiguous. Germline V gives CDR1 MDHEN, CDR2 SYDVKM. This CDR3 comprises 12 residues. V lost 5 bases and J 0 bases, leaving 5 bases between the germline ends. This CDR3 reads CASSRGSYEQYF. For the CDR3, the DNA is TGTGCCAGCAGTCGCGGCTCCTACGAGCAGTACTTC. Using reference TRBV28 and TRBJ2-7 for the parts outside the CDR3, the full variable domain is DVKVTQSSRYLVKRTGEKVFLECVQDMDHENMFWYRQDPGLGLRLIYFSYDVKMKEKGDIPEGYSVSREKKERFSLILESASTNQTSMYLCASSRGSYEQYFGPGTRLTVT.

This clone has only a few counts. The rearrangement joins TRBV7-3 to TRBJ2-2, with 13 positions matching TRBD2. CDR1 is SGHTA and CDR2 is FQGTGA in the germline V gene. The CDR3 sequence is 16 residues long. The junction had 3 bases not matched to a gene; V was cut back by 1 base and J by 7 bases. Here the CDR3 DNA reads TGTGCCAGCAGCTTAAGACTAGCGGGAGGTGGCGGGGAGCTGTTTTTT. It translates to CASSLRLAGGGGELFF.

The V call is TRBV7-8, the J call TRBJ2-6; TRBD1 matches at 7 bases. Trimming took 4 bases from V and 4 from J; bases not matched to a gene: 1. The CDR3 runs to 14 residues. Per germline, CDR1 SGHVS and CDR2 FQNEAQ. CDR3 in DNA: TGTGCCAGCAGCTCCAGGGGGGGGGCCAACGTCCTGACTTTC. Protein sequence: CASSSRGGANVLTF.

This rearrangement joins TRBV5-1 to TRBJ2-2; 11 nucleotides match TRBD2. Germline V gives CDR1 SGHRS, CDR2 YFSETQ. J lost 5 bases, V lost 4 bases, and 7 bases had no gene match. The CDR3 extends over 16 amino acids. CDR3 amino acids: CASSPRTSGRTGELFF. The DNA of the CDR3 is TGCGCCAGCAGCCCCCGGACTAGCGGGCGGACCGGGGAGCTGTTTTTT.

V and J are TRBV7-9 and TRBJ2-2, with TRBD2 matching over 13 bases. This CDR3 has 17 residues. V lost 4 bases and J lost 0; bases outside the gene matches: 2. The germline V gene encodes CDR1 SEHNR and CDR2 FQNEAQ (reference sequence). The CDR3 DNA reads TGTGCCAGCAGCTCCACTAGCGGGAGGGCGAACACCGGGGAGCTGTTTTTT. This encodes CASSSTSGRANTGELFF.

The chain joins TRBV7-2 to TRBJ2-4; 11 bases match TRBD2. The V segment lost 4 bases and the J segment 15 bases; nucleotides outside the gene matches: 20. Germline V gene sequence: CDR1 SGHTA, CDR2 FQGNSA. The CDR3 contains 17 residues. DNA of the CDR3: TGTGCCAGCAGCTCCTTACCCGGGACTAGCGGCCCCTATTCATGGTACTTC. This encodes CASSSLPGTSGPYSWYF.

The chain has TRBV19 and TRBJ1-5; 8 bases align to TRBD1. Per the germline V gene, CDR1 is LNHDA and CDR2 is SQIVND (reference sequence). This CDR3 contains 14 residues. The V segment lost 5 bases and the J segment 7 bases; nucleotides outside the gene matches: 7. The DNA of the CDR3 is TGTGCCAGTAGTTTTGCAGGGGGCAGACAGCCCCAGCATTTT. It encodes CASSFAGGRQPQHF.

This chain uses TRBV28 with TRBJ2-1; unclear D gene. The CDR3 sequence is 15 residues long. Germline values: CDR1 MDHEN, CDR2 SYDVKM. V dropped 7 bases and J dropped 8 bases, with 21 bases sitting between them. Here the CDR3 reads CASISHDRSLDEQFF. In nucleotides, the CDR3 is TGTGCCAGCATCTCCCACGATCGGAGCTTGGATGAGCAGTTCTTC. The entire variable domain, with the rest obtained from reference TRBV28 and TRBJ2-1, is as follows: DVKVTQSSRYLVKRTGEKVFLECVQDMDHENMFWYRQDPGLGLRLIYFSYDVKMKEKGDIPEGYSVSREKKERFSLILESASTNQTSMYLCASISHDRSLDEQFFGPGTRLTVL.